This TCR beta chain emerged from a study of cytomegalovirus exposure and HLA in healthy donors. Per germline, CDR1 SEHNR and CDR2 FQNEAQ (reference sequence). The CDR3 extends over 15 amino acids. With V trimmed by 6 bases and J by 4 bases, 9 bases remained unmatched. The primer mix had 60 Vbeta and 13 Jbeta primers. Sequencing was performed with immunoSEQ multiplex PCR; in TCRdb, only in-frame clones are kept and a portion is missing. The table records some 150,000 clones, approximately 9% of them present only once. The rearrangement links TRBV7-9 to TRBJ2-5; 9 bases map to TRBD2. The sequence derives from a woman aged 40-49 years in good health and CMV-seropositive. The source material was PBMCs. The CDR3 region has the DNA TGTGCCAGCAGTCCCGAGGGTAGCGGGGGAGAGACCCAGTACTTC. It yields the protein CASSPEGSGGETQYF.